Presented here are 3 T cell receptor beta chains from one specimen sequenced in a study of T cells after yellow fever vaccination. TCRdb passed the 5' RACE reads through MiXCR, listing each CDR3 protein once. The sample lists about 340,000 distinct CDR3 sequences; roughly 9.4% were seen once. Specimen: PBMCs, collected on the day of the first yellow fever vaccination. The receptor set was obtained from a man aged 18 to 29 who received the YFV17D yellow fever vaccine.

This clonotype was seen ten or more times. The gene calls are TRBV27 and TRBJ2-7, with TRBD1 matching 7 bases. Germline lookup yields CDR1 MNHEY and CDR2 SMNVEV (reference sequence). There are 15 residues in the CDR3. Trimming took 5 bases from V and 3 from J; bases not matched to a gene: 10. In nucleotides, the CDR3 is TGTGCCAGCAGTCCCGACCGACAGGGATTCTACGAGCAGTACTTC. Amino acid sequence: CASSPDRQGFYEQYF.

V usage is TRBV4-3 and J usage is TRBJ2-1; the D call may be TRBD1 or TRBD2 (5 bases each). Trimming left V 3 bases short and J 10 bases short, with 25 bases between. Germline CDR1 reads LGHNA; CDR2 reads YSLEER. The CDR3 runs 17 residues. The CDR3 nucleotides are TGCGCCAGCAGCCATATGAGGGGCCCTGAGATAATAGGGGAGCAGTTCTTC. This encodes CASSHMRGPEIIGEQFF.

This clonotype came up many times. This chain uses TRBV5-6 with TRBJ2-4; 7 positions match TRBD1. Germline V gene sequence: CDR1 SGHDT, CDR2 YYEEEE. This CDR3 is built from 14 residues. The ends lost 7 bases at V and 1 base at J; junction bases unmatched: 5. The CDR3 nucleotides read TGTGCCAGCGGGACAGAATCGGCCAAAAACATTCAGTACTTC. Translated: CASGTESAKNIQYF. The complete variable domain, with remaining parts taken from reference TRBV5-6 and TRBJ2-4, reads DAGVTQSPTHLIKTRGQQVTLRCSPKSGHDTVSWYQQALGQGPQFIFQYYEEEERQRGNFPDRFSGHQFPNYSSELNVNALLLGDSALYLCASGTESAKNIQYFGAGTRLSVL.